This passage covers 20 T cell receptor beta chains from one sample sequenced in a study of a mutant IDH1 vaccine in newly diagnosed glioma. Generated by immunoSEQ multiplex PCR, the TCRdb table keeps only in-frame clones and is missing some. The repertoire consists of 25,000 to 35,000 clones, with roughly 90% occurring once and the leading ten covering roughly a fifth. No cognate antigen is known for these TCRs. The time point denotes: week 5, during vaccination. The vaccine gave 300 ug of a 20-mer mutant IDH1 peptide subcutaneously per dose. The material sequenced was PBMCs, taken from a glioma patient whose treatment included an IDH1 peptide vaccine. The receptor source for this set is a man between 18 and 35 years old with glioma.

The chain uses TRBV28 and TRBJ1-1; 12 bases are shared with TRBD1. The trim removed 5 bases at V and 9 bases at J, leaving 10 bases unmatched. Per germline, CDR1 MDHEN and CDR2 SYDVKM. This CDR3 is built from 15 residues. CDR3 in amino acids: CASSPAGTGGLKAFF. DNA of the CDR3: TGTGCCAGCAGTCCTGCCGGGACAGGGGGCCTGAAAGCTTTCTTT.

This chain uses TRBV5-1 with TRBJ2-2; weak D call: TRBD2 (6 bases). Germline CDR1 is SGHRS and CDR2 is YFSETQ. The V end was cut by 3 bases, the J end by 3 bases, with 9 bases between. The CDR3 extends over 14 amino acids. CDR3 loop: CASSSRDYTGELFF. The CDR3 coding sequence is TGCGCCAGCAGCTCCCGGGACTACACCGGGGAGCTGTTTTTT.

The V and J genes are TRBV30 and TRBJ1-1; D gene unclear. From germline, CDR1 is GTSNPN and CDR2 SVGIG (reference sequence). The V and J ends lost 3 bases and 8 bases respectively, with 10 bases between them. This CDR3 has 11 amino acids. CDR3 residues: CAWSIVREAFF. In nucleotides, the CDR3 is TGTGCCTGGAGCATCGTCAGGGAAGCTTTCTTT.

V usage is TRBV5-1 and J usage is TRBJ2-2; D perhaps matches TRBD1 (6 bases). Trimming left V 5 bases short and J 1 base short, with 6 bases between. The CDR3 sequence is 13 residues long. CDR1 is SGHRS, CDR2 YFSETQ, per germline. The CDR3 reads CASRGGNTGELFF. CDR3 bases: TGCGCCAGCAGAGGGGGGAACACCGGGGAGCTGTTTTTT.

This rearrangement joins TRBV4-1 to TRBJ2-6; no clear D. The CDR3 totals 14 residues. Germline CDR1 and CDR2: MGHRA and YSYEKL. The V and J ends lost 1 base and 2 bases respectively, with 3 bases between them. CDR3 in DNA: TGCGCCAGCAGCCAAGGACCTGGGGCCAACGTCCTGACTTTC. It translates to CASSQGPGANVLTF.

V is TRBV6-1 and J is TRBJ1-5, with 8 bases aligning to TRBD1. The CDR3 runs to 17 residues. From germline, CDR1 is MNHNS and CDR2 SASEGT. J gave up 0 bases and V 4 bases, and 8 bases lay outside the gene matches. DNA of the CDR3: TGTGCCAGCAGTGGCCGCGACAGGGGCTATAGCAATCAGCCCCAGCATTTT. It encodes CASSGRDRGYSNQPQHF.

This clone appeared a single time. The chain combines TRBV15 with TRBJ2-1; 8 positions match TRBD2. CDR1 is LNHNV, CDR2 YYDKDF, per germline (reference sequence). V lost 1 base and J lost 10; bases outside the gene matches: 0. There are 12 residues in the CDR3. The DNA for the CDR3 is TGTGCCACCAGCAGAGGACTAGCGGAGCAGTTCTTC. Its protein product is CATSRGLAEQFF.

The CDR3 region has the DNA TGTGCCAGCAGTGACCCCACCGGGGGCTACACCTTC. Protein sequence: CASSDPTGGYTF. The rearrangement links TRBV25-1 to TRBJ1-2; D gene unclear. CDR3 length equals 12 residues. The V gene lost 3 bases and the J gene lost 8 bases, with 10 bases spanning the gap. The V gene's germline CDR1 is MGHDK and CDR2 SYGVNS.

The CDR3 sequence is CASSQDHSRAGELFF. CDR3 bases: TGCGCCAGCAGCCAAGATCATAGTCGGGCCGGGGAGCTGTTTTTT. This chain links TRBV4-3 with TRBJ2-2; unclear D gene. This CDR3 is built from 15 residues. Looked up from germline, CDR1 is LGHNA and CDR2 is YSLEER. With 0 bases removed from V and 6 bases from J, the gap between germline ends came to 11 bases.

As concerns this clone: One end of the junction fails to match germline, which may point to a read error. The chain combines TRBV4-1 with TRBJ2-3; a possible D gene is TRBD1 (6 bases). Germline CDR1 is MGHRA and CDR2 is YSYEKL. The CDR3 has 12 amino acids. Written as DNA, the CDR3 is TGCGCCAGCAGCCACCCGACAGGTACGCAGTATTTT. Protein product: CASSHPTGTQYF.

The chain recombines TRBV4-2 with TRBJ1-4; D is undetermined. The CDR3 has 13 amino acids. V dropped 0 bases and J dropped 8 bases, with 7 bases sitting between them. The V gene's germline CDR1 is LGHNA and CDR2 YNFKEQ. This CDR3 reads CASSQEEEEKLFF. CDR3 sequence (DNA): TGTGCCAGCAGCCAAGAAGAGGAGGAAAAACTGTTTTTT.

V and J are TRBV19 and TRBJ2-1; D gene ambiguous. Germline values: CDR1 LNHDA, CDR2 SQIVND (reference sequence). The CDR3 runs to 12 residues. V lost 3 bases to trimming and J lost 10 bases, with 10 bases between them. CDR3 sequence reads: CASSMRQNEQFF. CDR3 sequence (DNA): TGTGCCAGTAGTATGAGGCAGAACGAGCAGTTCTTC.

This sequence joins TRBV27 and TRBJ2-5, with D unclear. Germline CDR1 reads MNHEY; CDR2 reads SMNVEV (reference sequence). The CDR3 extends over 12 amino acids. With 3 bases removed from V and 4 bases from J, the gap between germline ends came to 6 bases. The CDR3 DNA reads TGTGCCAGCAGTTTTAAGAGAGAGACCCAGTACTTC. Translated: CASSFKRETQYF.

This chain connects TRBV29-1 to TRBJ2-1, with no clear D. The CDR3 length is 16 residues. V shed 4 bases and J shed 0 bases, with 16 bases lying between them. The germline gives CDR1 SQVTM, CDR2 ANQGSEA. For the CDR3, the DNA is TGCAGCGTTGGGGGTTTGGGCCTAAGCTCCTACAATGAGCAGTTCTTC. This gives the protein CSVGGLGLSSYNEQFF.

The rearrangement uses TRBV30 and TRBJ2-7; TRBD1 matches 9 bases. Germline V lookup: CDR1 GTSNPN, CDR2 SVGIG (reference sequence). The CDR3 is 14 residues long. V shed 4 bases and J 4 bases; nucleotides not matched to a gene: 8. The CDR3 reads CAWILRDRGYEQYF. The CDR3 DNA is TGTGCCTGGATCTTAAGAGACAGGGGGTACGAGCAGTACTTC.

The J gene is TRBJ2-1, the V gene TRBV19; a possible D gene is TRBD1 (6 bases). The CDR3 covers 13 residues. V was cut by 5 bases and J by 7 bases, with 12 bases left in between. The germline V gene has CDR1 LNHDA and CDR2 SQIVND (reference sequence). CDR3 residues: CASSRQVTNEQFF. In DNA form, the CDR3 reads TGTGCCAGTAGTCGACAGGTTACTAATGAGCAGTTCTTC.

V gene TRBV5-5 combines with J gene TRBJ1-3; D unclear. Germline V lookup: CDR1 SGHKS, CDR2 YYEKEE (reference sequence). The CDR3 has 15 residues. The V and J ends lost 5 bases and 0 bases respectively, with 12 bases between them. CDR3 protein: CASRLRGVSGNTIYF. CDR3 DNA sequence: TGTGCCAGCAGGCTACGGGGAGTCTCTGGAAACACCATATATTTT.

This chain uses TRBV6-6 with TRBJ1-4, with D maybe TRBD1 (5 bases). The length of the CDR3 is 11 residues. The V end lost 5 bases, the J end lost 8 bases, and 6 bases lay between the germline ends. Germline V lookup: CDR1 MNHNY, CDR2 SVGAGI (reference sequence). Written as DNA, the CDR3 is TGTGCCAGCAGTCGACAGGAAAAACTGTTTTTT. Protein: CASSRQEKLFF.

J is TRBJ1-5 and V is TRBV30, with TRBD1 as a possible D gene (5 bases). V lost 2 bases to trimming and J lost 2 bases, with 10 bases between them. CDR1 GTSNPN and CDR2 SVGIG come from the germline V gene (reference sequence). This CDR3 has 14 amino acids. The CDR3 DNA sequence: TGTGCCTGGAGTACGTTAGGGGGCAATCAGCCCCAGCATTTT. Its protein is CAWSTLGGNQPQHF.

J is TRBJ2-7 and V is TRBV25-1; the D gene is possibly TRBD1 (6 bases). V was shortened by 0 bases and J by 6 bases, with 12 bases between the two germline ends. Germline assignment: CDR1 MGHDK and CDR2 SYGVNS. The CDR3 runs to 14 residues. CDR3 in DNA: TGTGCCAGCAGTGAATATTACAGGGAAAGCGAGCAGTACTTC. Protein sequence: CASSEYYRESEQYF.